This T cell receptor (beta chain) is drawn from a study of vaccination effects on CD4 cells after COVID-19. Findings and caveats of the study: Healthy vaccine recipients' vaccine-induced clones were almost all SARS-CoV-2 mono-reactive.

Details on this clone: Its matching antigen is unknown.

After expansion with viral peptide pools in the ViraFEST assay, antigen-specific CD4+ T cells were sequenced. Scientists isolated CD4+ T cells after a roughly nine-day culture period ended. Testing of the vaccine recipients showed negative nucleocapsid antibodies and no prior SARS-CoV-2 infection. Wells of some 1.9 million PBMC each were grown with about 9.8 IU/ml IL-2 and around 10 ug/ml peptides. Cultures got half-medium changes with IL-2 on days 3 and 7. V lost 4 bases, J lost 4 bases, and 5 bases stayed unmatched. Per germline, CDR1 LGHDT and CDR2 YNNKEL (reference sequence). This CDR3 has 15 residues. Repertoires were generated with immunoSEQ multiplex PCR, while TCRdb's copy carries only in-frame clones and drops some. The repertoire holds about 40,000 clones, roughly 62% seen once, with under 15% in the top ten.

Here the sequenced sample was CD4+ T cells from PBMCs cultured with HCoV-OC43 spike peptides, taken before COVID-19 vaccination. Subset denoted: HCoV-OC43 spike overlapping peptide pool stimulation. The chain carries TRBV3-1 (or the pseudogene TRBV3-2) and TRBJ2-2, with 8 bases aligning to TRBD2. This receptor was obtained from a human donor who received a COVID-19 vaccine. Written as DNA, the CDR3 is TGTGCCAGCAGCCCCTCCGGGACTAGCACCGGGGAGCTGTTTTTT. This translates into CASSPSGTSTGELFF.